These T cell receptor beta chains were read from a single sample in a study of T cells after yellow fever vaccination. A single record per CDR3 protein comes from TCRdb applying MiXCR to the 5' RACE reads. The top ten clones hold under 20% of a sample with 200,000 to 300,000 distinct CDR3 sequences, roughly 3.5% of them seen once. The specimen was PBMCs, collected 15 days after the yellow fever booster vaccination. These receptor sequences come from a man aged 18 to 30 who received the YFV17D yellow fever vaccine. The CDR3 runs from the conserved cysteine through the conserved F or W. The D gene is left open where the match is weak. Part of the rows lack a size; the others show once, few, many or a class for expanded clones.

clone_size,v_call,j_call,d_call,cdr3_nt,cdr3_aa
many,TRBV7-2,TRBJ2-7,NA,TGTGCCAGCAGCTTTAGCGGACTCTACGAGCAGTACTTC,CASSFSGLYEQYF
many,TRBV9,TRBJ2-5,NA,TGTGCCAGCAGCATTAGCCAAGGGCTACAAGAGACCCAGTACTTC,CASSISQGLQETQYF
many,TRBV12-3/TRBV12-4,TRBJ1-5,NA,TGTGCCAGCAGTTTATCCGACGGATTGGGGACCCAGCATTTT,CASSLSDGLGTQHF
many,TRBV7-9,TRBJ2-3,NA,TGTGCCAGCAGTTTTAGGGCAGGCACAGATACGCAGTATTTT,CASSFRAGTDTQYF
many,TRBV5-1,TRBJ2-3,NA,TGCGCCAGCAGCTTGGCCTGGGGAAATCCCACAGATACGCAGTATTTT,CASSLAWGNPTDTQYF
many,TRBV6-2/TRBV6-3,TRBJ1-1,NA,TGTGCCAGCAGTCCCCGGACGGTGAACACTGAAGCTTTCTTT,CASSPRTVNTEAFF
many,TRBV5-1,TRBJ2-1,TRBD1,TGCGCCAGCAGTTCTCCTCAGGGGGTTTTCTACAATGAGCAGTTCTTC,CASSSPQGVFYNEQFF
many,TRBV20-1,TRBJ2-3,TRBD1,TGCAGTGCTAGAGATCCGGACAGGGAGGTGTGGGGGCAGGTAGATACGCAGTATTTT,CSARDPDREVWGQVDTQYF
few,TRBV5-4,TRBJ1-3,NA,TGTGCCAGCAGCTTGGACACAAGCTCTGGAAACACCATATATTTT,CASSLDTSSGNTIYF
many,TRBV28,TRBJ2-1,NA,TGTGCCAGCAGCACCGGGGCATACAATGAGCAGTTCTTC,CASSTGAYNEQFF
many,TRBV18,TRBJ2-5,NA,TGTGCCAGCTCACCACGGACAAATCGGAAAGAGACCCAGTACTTC,CASSPRTNRKETQYF
many,TRBV5-1,TRBJ1-1,NA,TGCGCCAGCAGAAACAGGGTTGCGACTGAAGCTTTCTTT,CASRNRVATEAFF
many,TRBV5-1,TRBJ1-3,NA,TGCGCCAGCAGCTTGCAGGGTTCTGGAAACACCATATATTTT,CASSLQGSGNTIYF
few,TRBV7-9,TRBJ2-1,NA,TGTGCCGGGGGCGGCGGGGCGAGCTCCTACAATGAGCAGTTCTTC,CAGGGGASSYNEQFF
many,TRBV7-2,TRBJ2-2,NA,TGTGCCAGCAGCTTAGTCGGGGGAAACACCGGGGAGCTGTTTTTT,CASSLVGGNTGELFF
many,TRBV20-1,TRBJ2-3,TRBD2,TGCAGTGCTCCACTTCAGGGACTAGAGCTTGATACGCAGTATTTT,CSAPLQGLELDTQYF
many,TRBV18,TRBJ1-1,TRBD1,TGTGCCAGCTCGCGACAGGGGACGCGCACTGAAGCTTTCTTT,CASSRQGTRTEAFF
many,TRBV29-1,TRBJ2-3,TRBD2,TGCAGCGTTCCAACCCTTAGCGGGGCGGGAGATACGCAGTATTTT,CSVPTLSGAGDTQYF
many,TRBV12-3/TRBV12-4,TRBJ2-1,TRBD2,TGTGCCAGCAACTGGGGACTAGCGGGGCCGGTCGGTTTCTTC,CASNWGLAGPVGFF
many,TRBV7-9,TRBJ1-3,NA,TGTGCCAGCAGCTTTCAGGCCGGCTCTGGAAACACCATATATTTT,CASSFQAGSGNTIYF
many,TRBV4-2,TRBJ2-7,NA,TGTGCCAGCAGCCCCAGACTAGTATCTTACGAGCAGTACTTC,CASSPRLVSYEQYF
many,TRBV5-1,TRBJ2-1,NA,TGCGCCAGCAGCTTATCGGGGAACAATGAGCAGTTCTTC,CASSLSGNNEQFF
many,TRBV7-9,TRBJ2-2,NA,TGTGCCAGCAGCTGGGGACAGAACACCGGGGAGCTGTTTTTT,CASSWGQNTGELFF
NA,TRBV19,TRBJ2-1,NA,TGTGCCAGTAGTATCGGTAGTCCGACTGAGCAGTTCTTC,CASSIGSPTEQFF
many,TRBV5-1,TRBJ2-3,TRBD2,TGCGCCAGCAGCACCCGGACTAGCGGGAACACAGATACGCAGTATTTT,CASSTRTSGNTDTQYF